These T cell receptor beta chains were read from a single sample in a study of OX40 agonist ivuxolimab in advanced cancers. Assay: immunoSEQ multiplex PCR; the TCRdb copy retains only in-frame clones and omits some. Among tens of thousands of clones listed, around 90% were seen once. Sequencing was performed on CD4+ or CD8+ T cells sorted from blood, taken in a trial of the OX40 agonist ivuxolimab. These receptors came from an adult with an advanced solid tumor such as melanoma, head and neck, liver or kidney cancer. The CDR3 runs from the conserved cysteine through the conserved F or W. The D gene is left open where the match is weak. Clone size is shown for a subset of rows, as once, few, many or a class of expanded clone.

TRBD1 | TRBJ2-2 | TRBV2 | - | CASSSRGRAGELFF | TGTGCCAGCAGTTCTAGGGGGCGAGCCGGGGAGCTGTTTTTT
- | TRBJ2-7 | TRBV7-4 | - | CASSLDPRSEQYF | TGTGCCAGCAGCTTAGACCCGCGGAGCGAGCAGTACTTC
TRBD2 | TRBJ2-1 | TRBV11-2 | once | CASSFLLAGGNEQFF | TGTGCCAGCAGCTTTCTACTAGCGGGAGGTAATGAGCAGTTCTTC
TRBD1 | TRBJ2-1 | TRBV18 | - | CASSPPRGQGGGSYNEQFF | TGTGCCAGCTCACCACCGAGAGGACAGGGGGGGGGATCCTACAATGAGCAGTTCTTC
- | TRBJ2-1 | TRBV5-1 | - | CASSPGGGSYNEQFF | TGCGCCAGCAGCCCCGGGGGTGGATCCTACAATGAGCAGTTCTTC
- | TRBJ1-5 | TRBV6-1 | - | CASRSTGQLHGPQHF | TGTGCCAGCAGATCAACTGGACAGCTTCACGGGCCCCAGCATTTT
TRBD1 | TRBJ2-2 | TRBV7-8 | - | CAGNRGPANTGELFF | TGTGCCGGAAACAGGGGACCCGCGAACACCGGGGAGCTGTTTTTT
- | TRBJ2-5 | TRBV5-5 | few | CASSLAGVGETQYF | TGTGCCAGCAGCTTGGCCGGGGTTGGGGAGACCCAGTACTTC
- | TRBJ1-5 | TRBV19 | - | CASSIDTGFNQPQHF | TGTGCCAGTAGTATAGATACAGGGTTCAATCAGCCCCAGCATTTT
TRBD1 | TRBJ2-7 | TRBV14 | - | CASSQPYSGTGAMVEQYF | TGTGCCAGCAGCCAGCCCTATTCGGGGACAGGGGCCATGGTCGAGCAGTACTTC
TRBD2 | TRBJ2-7 | TRBV5-1 | once | CASSPGTSGVGEQYF | TGCGCCAGCAGCCCCGGGACTAGCGGGGTAGGGGAGCAGTACTTC
TRBD2 | TRBJ2-3 | TRBV7-9 | - | CASSLSAGGTDTQYF | TGTGCCAGCAGCTTATCGGCGGGAGGAACAGATACGCAGTATTTT
- | TRBJ1-1 | TRBV7-3 | - | CASSPPDGNMNTEAFF | TGTGCCAGCAGCCCCCCGGACGGGAACATGAACACTGAAGCTTTCTTT
- | TRBJ2-1 | TRBV4-1 | - | CAKYTNEQFF | TGCGCCAAATATACGAATGAGCAGTTCTTC
TRBD1 | TRBJ1-5 | TRBV18 | - | CASSWDSGQPQHF | TGTGCCAGCTCATGGGACAGCGGTCAGCCCCAGCATTTT
- | TRBJ2-4 | TRBV19 | - | CASSMETGLAKNIQYF | TGTGCCAGTAGTATGGAGACAGGTTTAGCCAAAAACATTCAGTACTTC
TRBD2 | TRBJ2-7 | TRBV6-5 | - | CASRPPETSGRVSF | TGTGCCAGCAGGCCCCCCGAGACTAGCGGGAGGGTCTCCTTC
- | TRBJ2-1 | TRBV4-1 | - | CASSQDQSGPSFNEQFF | TGCGCCAGCAGCCAAGATCAGAGCGGGCCTTCCTTCAATGAGCAGTTCTTC
TRBD1 | TRBJ2-7 | TRBV28 | - | CASRNTGTGALYEQYF | TGTGCCAGCAGGAATACCGGGACAGGGGCCCTCTACGAGCAGTACTTC
TRBD2 | TRBJ2-3 | TRBV27 | few | CASSSYSGTSTDTQYF | TGTGCCAGCAGTTCCTATAGCGGGACTAGCACAGATACGCAGTATTTT
- | TRBJ2-7 | TRBV29-1 | - | CSAGTQTYEQYF | TGCAGCGCGGGGACCCAGACCTACGAGCAGTACTTC
TRBD2 | TRBJ2-7 | TRBV10-3 | once | CAISEGTSGSYEQYF | TGTGCCATCAGTGAGGGGACTAGCGGATCCTACGAGCAGTACTTC
TRBD1 | TRBJ2-1 | TRBV11-3 | - | CASSQGAGVHNEQFF | TGTGCCAGCAGCCAGGGGGCCGGGGTCCACAATGAGCAGTTCTTC
TRBD1 | TRBJ2-5 | TRBV6-5 | once | CASSDRGRGETQYF | TGTGCCAGCAGTGACAGGGGGCGGGGAGAGACCCAGTACTTC
- | TRBJ2-7 | TRBV5-5 | - | CASSSYVGSLRGEQYF | TGTGCCAGCAGCTCATACGTCGGTTCCCTAAGGGGAGAGCAGTACTTC
- | TRBJ2-5 | TRBV5-4 | - | CASSGNQETQYF | TGTGCCAGCAGTGGGAACCAAGAGACCCAGTACTTC
- | TRBJ2-3 | TRBV6-1 | - | CASSEVMDSRTQYF | TGTGCCAGCAGTGAAGTGATGGACAGTCGGACGCAGTATTTT
- | TRBJ1-1 | TRBV27 | - | CASSPLFHTEAFF | TGTGCCAGCAGTCCCCTTTTCCACACTGAAGCTTTCTTT
- | TRBJ1-2 | TRBV5-5 | - | CASSLEAGSYGYTF | TGTGCCAGCAGCTTGGAAGCAGGGTCCTATGGCTACACCTTC
TRBD2 | TRBJ2-3 | TRBV7-3 | - | CASSLRGVRASGNTDTQYF | TGCGCCAGCAGCTTAAGGGGGGTAAGGGCTAGCGGGAACACAGATACGCAGTATTTT
- | TRBJ1-3 | TRBV30 | - | CAWRFAGTSGNTIYF | TGTGCCTGGAGGTTTGCTGGGACCTCTGGAAACACCATATATTTT
- | TRBJ2-2 | TRBV11-3 | - | CASSLGWRNTGELFF | TGTGCCAGCAGCTTAGGGTGGCGGAACACCGGGGAGCTGTTTTTT
TRBD1 | TRBJ2-5 | TRBV5-1 | - | CASSLTGAGETQYF | TGCGCCAGCAGCTTGACAGGGGCAGGGGAGACCCAGTACTTC